This TCR beta chain derives from a study of cytomegalovirus exposure and HLA in healthy donors (dated by TCRdb to 2016 to 2017). Notes on the research overall: The 700 or so repertoires of the first cohort and the approximately 110 validation repertoires were produced on the same platform, according to a later analysis. A separate validation cohort of 100 to 150 different subjects was used in addition to the 666-subject first cohort. The aim of the study was to test whether cataloging public T cell receptors could identify signatures of past pathogen exposure. High-throughput TCR immunosequencing, statistical association of individual TCRs with disease status, and machine learning were combined to predict cytomegalovirus infection status. Study-wide findings and limitations: In vitro tests confirmed that a few of the cytomegalovirus-associated TCR beta chains recognize cytomegalovirus antigens. Most TCR sequences were seen in very few donors, while some public TCRs were found in many individuals. In the study, some 160 TCR beta chains were listed as associated with cytomegalovirus. A later analysis found that TCRs clustered in the first cohort also tended to co-occur in the roughly 120 validation repertoires, with approximately 95% of cluster scores above 0. In both the original and validation cohorts, the classifier was reported to diagnose cytomegalovirus status with high specificity and sensitivity. According to the authors, the approach could potentially be generalized to other disease states and immunological phenotypes. The validation cohort had no HLA typing available for a later analysis, so co-occurrence within that cohort was assessed over all 120 or so repertoires.

CDR1 is given as SNHLY and CDR2 as FYNNEI, both from the germline V gene. The germline V end is reduced by 8 bases and the J end by 5 bases; junction bases left unmatched: 5. Including the terminal cysteine and phenylalanine, the CDR3 comprises 13 residues. Only the CDR3 DNA stays, 39 bases, in frame from base 1. The donors were included in the validation cohort of 120 subjects, a group kept apart from the 666-subject first cohort. The protocol used for the library was the immunoSEQ multiplex PCR assay. Regarding the original processing steps: A statistical classification framework was built to diagnose cytomegalovirus status from the catalog of TCR beta chain sequences. In its TCRdb copy, this immuneACCESS table keeps in-frame sequences only and misses some clones. Where compared with another copy, unresolved V genes explain less than half of these, and the others have no known cause. The V and J calls and clone size were taken over from that table, and D and trimming were inferred from the DNA. Across this sample there are fewer than 200,000 clones, with roughly 86% seen only once. The ten largest clones add up to 6% to 8.5% of the sample.

Comment on this clone: Its recognized antigen is unknown. Qualities for individual bases were not recorded, and no much larger clone is one base off. The same CDR3 is also encoded by other DNA sequences in this sample.

The sample comprised PBMCs. The TCR was taken from a man aged 25-45 years in good health and CMV-seropositive. This receptor chain uses TRBV2 and TRBJ2-2; 7 junctional bases match TRBD2. The nucleotides are TGTGCCAGCCGGTCGCGGGAGACCGGGGAGCTGTTTTTT. The resulting protein is CASRSRETGELFF.